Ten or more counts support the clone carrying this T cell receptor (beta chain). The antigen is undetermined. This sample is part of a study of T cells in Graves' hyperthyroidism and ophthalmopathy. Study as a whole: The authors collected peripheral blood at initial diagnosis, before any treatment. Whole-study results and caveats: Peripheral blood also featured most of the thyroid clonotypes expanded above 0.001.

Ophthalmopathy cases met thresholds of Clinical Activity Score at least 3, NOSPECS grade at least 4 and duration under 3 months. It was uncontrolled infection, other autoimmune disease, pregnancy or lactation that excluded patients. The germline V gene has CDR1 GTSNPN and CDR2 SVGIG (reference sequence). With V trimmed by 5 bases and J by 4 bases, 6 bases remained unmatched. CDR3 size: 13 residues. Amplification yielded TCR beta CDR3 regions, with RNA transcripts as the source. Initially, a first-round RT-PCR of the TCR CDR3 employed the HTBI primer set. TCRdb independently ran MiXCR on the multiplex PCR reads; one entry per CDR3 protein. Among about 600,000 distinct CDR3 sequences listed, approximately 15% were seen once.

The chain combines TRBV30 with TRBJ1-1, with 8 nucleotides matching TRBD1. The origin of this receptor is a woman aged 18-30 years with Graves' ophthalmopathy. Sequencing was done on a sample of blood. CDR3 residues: CAWDRGFGTEAFF. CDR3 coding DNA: TGTGCCTGGGACAGGGGCTTCGGCACTGAAGCTTTCTTT.